This T cell receptor beta chain appears in the sequencing data of a study of blood T cell repertoires in COVID-19. In terms of age and location, participants ranged from roughly 18 to 90 years and lived in about two dozen US areas. Participants' reported clinical history set cohort assignment. Recovered status in Cohort 3 required two negative PCRs, clearance, or symptom resolution. With 3 bases removed from V and 2 bases from J, the gap between germline ends came to 11 bases. This CDR3 region has 15 residues. CDR1 and CDR2 from the germline V gene are MDHEN and SYDVKM. Original handling: The authors estimated nucleated cell counts from reference gene primer amplification. Here immunoSEQ multiplex PCR was the method, and the copy in TCRdb shows in-frame clones only, minus some. The DNA was the basis for D and trimming; V, J and clone size are from that table. The data hold 150,000 to 200,000 clones, with about 78% observed a single time.

The material sequenced was PBMCs or T cells enriched from blood (not recorded which). The TCR sequence derives from a woman in her fifties or sixties who had recovered from COVID-19. The rearrangement joins TRBV28 to TRBJ1-3; TRBD1 might be the D (5 bases). The CDR3 spells CASSFMTVPGNTIYF. The CDR3 DNA follows: TGTGCCAGCAGTTTCATGACAGTTCCTGGAAACACCATATATTTT.